The present TCR beta chain was sequenced within a study of cytomegalovirus exposure and HLA in healthy donors. Study conclusions and caveats: Generally TCR sequences proved uncommon, though certain public TCRs appeared in numerous donors.

Amplification used 60 Vbeta primers and 13 Jbeta primers. TCRdb keeps only in-frame clones here, not all; method: immunoSEQ multiplex PCR. The sample lists 200,000 to 250,000 clones, around four fifths occurring once. This clone occurred a few times. Its target is not known. The CDR3 contains 15 residues. Germline V gene sequence: CDR1 SGHAT, CDR2 FQNNGV. V was pared by 5 bases and J by 1 base, with 14 bases between. The chain employs TRBV11-2 and TRBJ2-5; perhaps TRBD1 as D (5 bases). This TCR was sampled from a male donor in good health and CMV-seronegative. Material for sequencing was PBMCs. CDR3 region: CASSPRGWPQETQYF. In nucleotides, the CDR3 is TGTGCCAGCAGCCCAAGGGGTTGGCCCCAAGAGACCCAGTACTTC. Drawing the rest from reference TRBV11-2 and TRBJ2-5, the complete variable domain is EAGVAQSPRYKIIEKRQSVAFWCNPISGHATLYWYQQILGQGPKLLIQFQNNGVVDDSQLPKDRFSAERLKGVDSTLKIQPAKLEDSAVYLCASSPRGWPQETQYFGPGTRLLVL.